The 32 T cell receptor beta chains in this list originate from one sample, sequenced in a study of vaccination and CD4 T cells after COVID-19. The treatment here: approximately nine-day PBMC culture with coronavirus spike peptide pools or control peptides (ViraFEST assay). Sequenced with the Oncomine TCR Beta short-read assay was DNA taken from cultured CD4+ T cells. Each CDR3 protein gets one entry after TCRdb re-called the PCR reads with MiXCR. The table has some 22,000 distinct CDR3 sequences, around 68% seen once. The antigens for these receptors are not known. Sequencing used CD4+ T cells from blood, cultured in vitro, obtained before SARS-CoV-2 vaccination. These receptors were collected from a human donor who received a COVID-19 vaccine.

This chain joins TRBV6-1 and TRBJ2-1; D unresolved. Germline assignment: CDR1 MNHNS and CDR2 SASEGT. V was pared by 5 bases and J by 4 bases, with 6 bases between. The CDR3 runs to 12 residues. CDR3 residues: CASSPNYNEQFF. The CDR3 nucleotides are TGTGCCAGCAGTCCGAATTACAATGAGCAGTTCTTC.

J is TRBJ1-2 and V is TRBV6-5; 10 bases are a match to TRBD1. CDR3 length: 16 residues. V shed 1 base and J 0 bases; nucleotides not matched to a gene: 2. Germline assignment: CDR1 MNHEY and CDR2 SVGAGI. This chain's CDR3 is CASSYWGQGSNYGYTF. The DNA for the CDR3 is TGTGCCAGCAGTTACTGGGGACAGGGGTCTAACTATGGCTACACCTTC.

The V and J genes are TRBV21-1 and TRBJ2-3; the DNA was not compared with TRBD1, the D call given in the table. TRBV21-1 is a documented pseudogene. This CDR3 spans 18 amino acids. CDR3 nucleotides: TGTGCCAGCAGCAAAGAAGGGGACAGAGTAGACGGCACAGATACGCAGTATTTT. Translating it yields CASSKEGDRVDGTDTQYF.

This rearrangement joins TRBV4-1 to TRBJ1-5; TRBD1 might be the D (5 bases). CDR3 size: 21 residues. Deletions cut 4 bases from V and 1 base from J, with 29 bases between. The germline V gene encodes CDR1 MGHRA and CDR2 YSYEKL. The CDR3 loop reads CASSPIDLVVSGGVSNQPQHF. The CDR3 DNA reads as TGCGCCAGCAGCCCCATAGACTTAGTAGTGTCGGGGGGTGTGAGCAATCAGCCCCAGCATTTT.

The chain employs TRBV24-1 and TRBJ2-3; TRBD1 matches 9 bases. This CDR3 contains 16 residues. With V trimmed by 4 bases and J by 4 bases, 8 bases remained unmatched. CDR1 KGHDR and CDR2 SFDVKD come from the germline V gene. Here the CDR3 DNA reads TGTGCCACCAGTGACCCCTCGACAGGGGGTTCAGATACGCAGTATTTT. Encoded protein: CATSDPSTGGSDTQYF.

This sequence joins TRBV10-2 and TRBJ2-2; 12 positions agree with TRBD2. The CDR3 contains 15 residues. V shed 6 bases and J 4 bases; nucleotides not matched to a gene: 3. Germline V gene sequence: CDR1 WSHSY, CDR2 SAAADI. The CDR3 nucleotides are TGCGCCAGCAGGACTAGCGGGGGCGGCACCGGGGAGCTGTTTTTT. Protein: CASRTSGGGTGELFF.

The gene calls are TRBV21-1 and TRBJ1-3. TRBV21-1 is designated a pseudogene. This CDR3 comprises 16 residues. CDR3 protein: CASSKESPEPVNTIYF. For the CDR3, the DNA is TGTGCCAGCAGCAAAGAGAGTCCTGAACCTGTAAACACCATATATTTT.

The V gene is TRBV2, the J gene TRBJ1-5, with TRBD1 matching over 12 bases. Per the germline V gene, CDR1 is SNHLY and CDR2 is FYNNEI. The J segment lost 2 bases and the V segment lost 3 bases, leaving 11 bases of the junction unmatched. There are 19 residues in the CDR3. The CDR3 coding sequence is TGTGCCAGCAGTGATTATTCGGGACAGGGGGCCTGGGGCAATCAGCCCCAGCATTTT. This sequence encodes CASSDYSGQGAWGNQPQHF.

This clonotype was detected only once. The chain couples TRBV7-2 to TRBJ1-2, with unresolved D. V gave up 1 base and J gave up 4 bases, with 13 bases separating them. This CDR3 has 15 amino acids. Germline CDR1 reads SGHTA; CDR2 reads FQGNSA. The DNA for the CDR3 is TGTGCCAGCAGCTTAGGTTCCCAGGTTAGCTATGGCTACACCTTC. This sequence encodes CASSLGSQVSYGYTF.

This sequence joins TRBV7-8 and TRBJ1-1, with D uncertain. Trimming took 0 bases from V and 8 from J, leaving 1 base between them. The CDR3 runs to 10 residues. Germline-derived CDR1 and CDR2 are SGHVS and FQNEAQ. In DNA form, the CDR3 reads TGTGCCAGCAGCTTAGCCGAAGCTTTCTTT. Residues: CASSLAEAFF. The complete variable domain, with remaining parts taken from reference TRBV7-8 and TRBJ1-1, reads GAGVSQSPRYKVAKRGQDVALRCDPISGHVSLFWYQQALGQGPEFLTYFQNEAQLDKSGLPSDRFFAERPEGSVSTLKIQRTQQEDSAVYLCASSLAEAFFGQGTRLTVV.

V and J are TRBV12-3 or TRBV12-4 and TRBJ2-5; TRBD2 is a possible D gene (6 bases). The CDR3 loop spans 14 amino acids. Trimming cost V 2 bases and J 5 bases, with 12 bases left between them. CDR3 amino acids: CASSLFEGTETQYF. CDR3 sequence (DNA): TGTGCCAGCAGTTTATTTGAAGGGACTGAGACCCAGTACTTC.

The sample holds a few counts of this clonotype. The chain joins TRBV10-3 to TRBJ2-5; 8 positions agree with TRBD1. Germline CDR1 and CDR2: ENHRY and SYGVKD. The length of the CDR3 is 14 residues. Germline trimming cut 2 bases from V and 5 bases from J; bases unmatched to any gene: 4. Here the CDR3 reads CAISEGQGRETQYF. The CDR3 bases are TGTGCCATCAGTGAGGGACAGGGTCGGGAGACCCAGTACTTC.

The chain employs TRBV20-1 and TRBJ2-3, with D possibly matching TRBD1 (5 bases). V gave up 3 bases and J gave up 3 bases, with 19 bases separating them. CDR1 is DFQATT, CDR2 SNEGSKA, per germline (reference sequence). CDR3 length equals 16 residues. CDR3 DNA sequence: TGCAGTGCTAGCAAAATCTCCAGGGTTTGGACAGATACGCAGTATTTT. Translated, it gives CSASKISRVWTDTQYF.

As DNA, the CDR3 is TGTGCCACCAGTGATTCTGGGCCCGGCGGCACGCAGTATTTT. Translating it yields CATSDSGPGGTQYF. V is TRBV24-1 and J is TRBJ2-3; D is undetermined. CDR3 length: 14 residues. V lost 2 bases, J lost 9 bases, and 14 bases lay in between. CDR1 is KGHDR and CDR2 is SFDVKD in the germline V gene.

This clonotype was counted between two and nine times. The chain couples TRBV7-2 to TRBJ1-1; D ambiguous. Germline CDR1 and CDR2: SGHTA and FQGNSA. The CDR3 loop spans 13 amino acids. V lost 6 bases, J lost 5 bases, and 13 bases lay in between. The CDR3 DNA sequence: TGTGCCAGCAGTGTACAGATTGAGACTGAAGCTTTCTTT. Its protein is CASSVQIETEAFF.

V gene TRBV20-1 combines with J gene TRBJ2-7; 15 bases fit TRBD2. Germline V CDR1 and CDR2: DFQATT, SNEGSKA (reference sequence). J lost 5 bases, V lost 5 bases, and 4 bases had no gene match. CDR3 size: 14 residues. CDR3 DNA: TGCAGTGCTCGGACTAGCGGGGGGGCCCACGAGCAGTACTTC. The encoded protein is CSARTSGGAHEQYF.

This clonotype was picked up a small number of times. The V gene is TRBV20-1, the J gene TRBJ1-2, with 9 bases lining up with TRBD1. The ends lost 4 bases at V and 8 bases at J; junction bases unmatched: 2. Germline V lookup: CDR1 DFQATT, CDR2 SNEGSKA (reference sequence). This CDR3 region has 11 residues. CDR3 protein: CSATQGAGYTF. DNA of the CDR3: TGCAGTGCTACACAGGGGGCCGGCTACACCTTC.

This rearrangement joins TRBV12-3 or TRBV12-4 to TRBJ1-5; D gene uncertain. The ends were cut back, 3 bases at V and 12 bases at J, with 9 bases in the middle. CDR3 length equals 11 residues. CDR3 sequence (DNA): TGTGCCAGCAGTTTGGGGAGGATCCAGCATTTT. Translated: CASSLGRIQHF.

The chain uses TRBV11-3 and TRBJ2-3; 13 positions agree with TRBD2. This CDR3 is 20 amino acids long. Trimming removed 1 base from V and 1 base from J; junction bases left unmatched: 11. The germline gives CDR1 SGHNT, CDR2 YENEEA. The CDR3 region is CASSLGFGLAGVVGTDTQYF. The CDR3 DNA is TGTGCCAGCAGCTTAGGTTTCGGACTAGCGGGGGTGGTAGGCACAGATACGCAGTATTTT.

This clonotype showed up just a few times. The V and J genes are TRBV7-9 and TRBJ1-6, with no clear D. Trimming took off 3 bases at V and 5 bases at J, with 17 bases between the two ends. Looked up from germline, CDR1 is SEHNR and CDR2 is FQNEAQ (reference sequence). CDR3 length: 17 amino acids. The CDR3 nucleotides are TGTGCCAGCAGCTTTCGCTGGGTAGAAGGAGATAATTCACCCCTCCACTTT. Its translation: CASSFRWVEGDNSPLHF.

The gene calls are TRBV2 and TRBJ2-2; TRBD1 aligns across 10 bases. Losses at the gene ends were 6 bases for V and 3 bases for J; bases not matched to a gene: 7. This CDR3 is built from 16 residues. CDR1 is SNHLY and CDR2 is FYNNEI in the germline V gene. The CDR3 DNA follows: TGTGCCAGCAGGGGTCCCGGGACAGGGGACACCGGGGAGCTGTTTTTT. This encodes CASRGPGTGDTGELFF.

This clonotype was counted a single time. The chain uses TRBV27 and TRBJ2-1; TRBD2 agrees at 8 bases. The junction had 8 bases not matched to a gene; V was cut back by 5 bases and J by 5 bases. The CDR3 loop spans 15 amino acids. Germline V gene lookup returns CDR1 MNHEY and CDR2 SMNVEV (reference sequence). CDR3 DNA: TGTGCCAGCAGTCCCAGGCGGGGGGCCCACAATGAGCAGTTCTTC. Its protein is CASSPRRGAHNEQFF.

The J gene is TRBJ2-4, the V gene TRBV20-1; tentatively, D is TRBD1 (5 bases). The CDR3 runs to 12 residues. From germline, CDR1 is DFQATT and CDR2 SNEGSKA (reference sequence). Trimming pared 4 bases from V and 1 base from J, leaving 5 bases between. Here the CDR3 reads CSATGAKNIQYF. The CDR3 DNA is TGCAGTGCTACAGGGGCCAAAAACATTCAGTACTTC.

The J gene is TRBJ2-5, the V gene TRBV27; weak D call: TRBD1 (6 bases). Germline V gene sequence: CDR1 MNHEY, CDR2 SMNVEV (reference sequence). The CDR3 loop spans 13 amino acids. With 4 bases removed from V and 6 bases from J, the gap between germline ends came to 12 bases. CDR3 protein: CASSSLGAKTQYF. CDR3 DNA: TGTGCCAGCAGTTCCTTGGGGGCAAAGACCCAGTACTTC.

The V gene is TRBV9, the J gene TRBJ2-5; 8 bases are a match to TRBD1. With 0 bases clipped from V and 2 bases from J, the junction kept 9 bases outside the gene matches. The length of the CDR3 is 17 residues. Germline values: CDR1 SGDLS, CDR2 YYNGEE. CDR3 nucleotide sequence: TGTGCCAGCAGCGTAGCTGGGACAGGAATGTCTCAAGAGACCCAGTACTTC. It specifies CASSVAGTGMSQETQYF. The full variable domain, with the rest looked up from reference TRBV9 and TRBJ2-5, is DSGVTQTPKHLITATGQRVTLRCSPRSGDLSVYWYQQSLDQGLQFLIQYYNGEERAKGNILERFSAQQFPDLHSELNLSSLELGDSALYFCASSVAGTGMSQETQYFGPGTRLLVL.

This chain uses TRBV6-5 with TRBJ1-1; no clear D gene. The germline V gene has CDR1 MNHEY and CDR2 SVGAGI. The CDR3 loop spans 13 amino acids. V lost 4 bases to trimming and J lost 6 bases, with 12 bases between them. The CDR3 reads CASSFGRTSEAFF. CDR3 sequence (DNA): TGTGCCAGCAGTTTTGGAAGAACGTCTGAAGCTTTCTTT.

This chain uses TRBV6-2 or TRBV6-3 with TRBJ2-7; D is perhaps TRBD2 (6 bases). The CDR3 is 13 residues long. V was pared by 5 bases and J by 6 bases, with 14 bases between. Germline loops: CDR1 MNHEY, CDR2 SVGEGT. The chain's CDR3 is CASSPLASGEQYF. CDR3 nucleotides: TGTGCCAGCAGTCCACTAGCATCGGGCGAGCAGTACTTC.

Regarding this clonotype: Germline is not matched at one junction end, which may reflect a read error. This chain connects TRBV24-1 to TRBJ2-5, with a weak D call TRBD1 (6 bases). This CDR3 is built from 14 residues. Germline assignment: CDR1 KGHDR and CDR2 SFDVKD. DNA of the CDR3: TGTGCCACCAGTGATTTTGGCAGGGGAGAGACCCAGCACTTC. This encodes CATSDFGRGETQHF.

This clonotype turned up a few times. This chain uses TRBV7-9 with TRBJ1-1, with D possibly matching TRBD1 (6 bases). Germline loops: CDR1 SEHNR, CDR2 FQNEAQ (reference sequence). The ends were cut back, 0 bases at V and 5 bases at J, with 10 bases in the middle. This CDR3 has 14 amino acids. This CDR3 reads CASSLATGRTEAFF. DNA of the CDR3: TGTGCCAGCAGCTTAGCTACAGGGCGGACTGAAGCTTTCTTT.

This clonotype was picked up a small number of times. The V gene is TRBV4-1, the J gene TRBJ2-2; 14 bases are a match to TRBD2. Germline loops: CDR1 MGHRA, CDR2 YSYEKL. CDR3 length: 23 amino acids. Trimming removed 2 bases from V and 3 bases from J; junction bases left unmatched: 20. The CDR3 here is CASSQPSLTGLAGGRIDTGELFF. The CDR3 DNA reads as TGCGCCAGCAGCCAACCGAGCCTTACAGGACTAGCGGGGGGCCGTATTGACACCGGGGAGCTGTTTTTT.

CDR3 protein: CASSLVGVVEKLFF. CDR3 DNA: TGTGCCAGCAGCTTAGTGGGTGTCGTTGAAAAACTGTTTTTT. The chain recombines TRBV7-2 with TRBJ1-4, with D unresolved. CDR1 and CDR2 (germline): SGHTA, FQGNSA. The CDR3 consists of 14 residues. The V end lost 1 base, the J end lost 7 bases, and 10 bases lay between the germline ends.

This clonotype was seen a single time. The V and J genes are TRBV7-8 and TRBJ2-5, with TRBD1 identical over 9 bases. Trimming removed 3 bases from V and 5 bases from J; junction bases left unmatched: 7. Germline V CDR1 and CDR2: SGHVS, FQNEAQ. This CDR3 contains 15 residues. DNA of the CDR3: TGTGCCAGCAGCTTTGGACAGGGGTTTCGGGAGACCCAGTACTTC. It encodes CASSFGQGFRETQYF.